The 6 T cell receptor beta chains below all came from one sample that was sequenced in a study of OX40 agonist ivuxolimab in advanced cancers. Using immunoSEQ multiplex PCR, the repertoire was profiled, and TCRdb retains in-frame clones only, with some absent. This sample has about 59,000 clones, with 75% to 90% found just once. The sequencing here drew on CD4+ or CD8+ T cells sorted from blood, taken in a trial of the OX40 agonist ivuxolimab. Receptors were obtained from an adult with an advanced solid tumor such as melanoma, head and neck, liver or kidney cancer.

This chain uses TRBV1 with TRBJ2-4; the D call TRBD2 from the table was never checked on the DNA. TRBV1 is classified as a pseudogene. There are 18 residues in the CDR3. The CDR3 sequence is CTSSQDGGSGGHLNIQYF. The CDR3, as DNA: TGCACCAGCAGCCAAGATGGGGGTAGCGGGGGACACCTAAACATTCAGTACTTC.

This chain connects TRBV5-1 to TRBJ2-7; D is possibly TRBD2 (6 bases). Deletions cut 4 bases from V and 7 bases from J, with 21 bases between. There are 15 residues in the CDR3. The V gene's germline CDR1 is SGHRS and CDR2 YFSETQ. The CDR3: CASSVGGTAEGEQYF. Written as DNA, the CDR3 is TGCGCCAGCAGCGTAGGCGGGACCGCCGAAGGGGAGCAGTACTTC. Using reference TRBV5-1 and TRBJ2-7 for the parts outside the CDR3, the full variable domain is KAGVTQTPRYLIKTRGQQVTLSCSPISGHRSVSWYQQTPGQGLQFLFEYFSETQRNKGNFPGRFSGRQFSNSRSEMNVSTLELGDSALYLCASSVGGTAEGEQYFGPGTRLTVT.

The genes are TRBV6-5 and TRBJ2-2; D uncertain. CDR1 is MNHEY, CDR2 SVGAGI, per germline. CDR3 length: 15 amino acids. Trimming left V 1 base short and J 8 bases short, with 14 bases between. CDR3 sequence reads: CASSYFHPPQGELFF. The CDR3 bases are TGTGCCAGCAGTTACTTCCACCCCCCGCAGGGGGAGCTGTTTTTT.

This rearrangement joins TRBV30 to TRBJ1-1; the D is unclear. The CDR3 covers 13 residues. Germline lookup yields CDR1 GTSNPN and CDR2 SVGIG (reference sequence). Trimming stripped 0 bases from V and 0 bases from J, with 5 bases between. This CDR3 is CAWSVMVNTEAFF. DNA of the CDR3: TGTGCCTGGAGTGTTATGGTGAACACTGAAGCTTTCTTT.

The chain combines TRBV30 with TRBJ1-1; 11 bases agree with TRBD1. J was trimmed by 1 base and V by 5 bases; bases with no gene match: 6. Germline V CDR1 and CDR2: GTSNPN, SVGIG (reference sequence). The CDR3 sequence is 15 residues long. In DNA form, the CDR3 reads TGTGCCTGGGCCGGACAGGGGGCAGGGAACACTGAAGCTTTCTTT. Translation gives CAWAGQGAGNTEAFF.

The chain is built from TRBV7-2 and TRBJ1-2, with D hard to call. V shed 5 bases and J shed 4 bases, with 17 bases lying between them. This CDR3 region has 15 residues. The germline V gene encodes CDR1 SGHTA and CDR2 FQGNSA. The CDR3: CASSLTLTSVYGYTF. Written as DNA, the CDR3 is TGTGCCAGCAGCCTAACCCTAACATCGGTCTATGGCTACACCTTC.